This T cell receptor beta chain was sequenced for a study of control samples from healthy donors and cancer patients. Assay used: immunoSEQ multiplex PCR; TCRdb lists only in-frame clones, some missing. The sample has 150,000 or so clones; almost 90% are singletons. The CDR3 runs to 16 residues. Germline CDR1 is LGHNA and CDR2 is YSLEER. The V end lost 1 base, the J end lost 3 bases, and 12 bases lay between the germline ends. The rearrangement joins TRBV4-3 to TRBJ1-4; tentative D call: TRBD1 (6 bases). What was sequenced was blood. This sequence was found in a man aged 18-30 years in good health. The CDR3 DNA is TGCGCCAGCAGCCAAGCCGGGAGGGGGTCTAATGAAAAACTGTTTTTT. Translating it yields CASSQAGRGSNEKLFF.